This record concerns one T cell receptor (beta chain) sequence. The repertoire was sequenced with immunoSEQ multiplex PCR; TCRdb's copy has only in-frame clones and lacks some. The data contain 150,000 to 200,000 clones, approximately 92% of them singletons. This record belongs to a study of blood T cell repertoires in COVID-19. As for the study in general: Samples came from the United States, Italy and Spain, spanning acute and convalescent COVID-19. T cells, B-cell-depleted T cells, or PBMCs supplied cDNA or gDNA.

V lost 0 bases to trimming and J lost 1 base, with 7 bases between them. The CDR3 loop spans 15 amino acids. The germline V gene encodes CDR1 SGHDN and CDR2 FVKESK. The chain employs TRBV14 and TRBJ1-3, with D uncertain. The sequenced sample consisted of peripheral blood. This clonotype was obtained from a man between 50 and 59 years old with acute or convalescent COVID-19. The CDR3 nucleotides read TGTGCCAGCAGCCAAGATTGGGCTTCTGGAAACACCATATATTTT. Its protein product is CASSQDWASGNTIYF.